This T cell receptor beta chain was observed in a study of spatial heterogeneity in lung cancer. Study observations and caveats: Resection blood, more than follow-up blood, showed ubiquitous expanded tumor TCRs.

TCRdb analysed the 5' RACE reads with MiXCR anew, one entry per CDR3 protein. In the table there are some 50,000 distinct CDR3 sequences, approximately 7.6% of which are singletons. Time point indicated: sample taken at primary tumor resection. The study sequenced unsorted whole RNA from tumor, nontumor lung or frozen PBMC. Samples were obtained from approximately 76 donors, all untreated early-stage non-small cell lung cancer patients. In its sample, this clonotype was seen many times. Its target is unknown. This sample comprised PBMCs, obtained at surgery. The sequence derives from a female donor with early-stage non-small cell lung cancer.

The CDR3 region has the DNA TGTGCCAGCAGCCAAGTCCAGGGGGCACAGCCCCAGCATTTT. Residues: CASSQVQGAQPQHF. This chain uses TRBV4-2 with TRBJ1-5; TRBD1 agrees at 8 bases. The germline V gene has CDR1 LGHNA and CDR2 YNFKEQ. V dropped 1 base and J dropped 7; count of bases not matched to a gene: 3. The CDR3 spans 14 residues.